This TCR beta chain was retrieved from a study of metastatic and nonmetastatic thyroid tumors. All patients were treatment-naive before thyroid surgery. This clone is judged medium-sized. TCRdb re-called clones via MiXCR from the PCR reads. This table holds some 38,000 clones, about 13% found once. The CDR3 totals 15 residues. V lost 5 bases to trimming and J lost 8 bases; unmatched junction nucleotides: 11. Germline values: CDR1 MNHNS, CDR2 SASEGT. The TCR comes from a female donor with papillary thyroid cancer or a benign thyroid nodule (not recorded which). Some clones in this sample may be carry-over from other donors' samples. Sequenced material: blood. This chain links TRBV6-1 with TRBJ2-7; 11 positions match TRBD1. For the CDR3, the DNA is TGTGCCAGCAGTCCCCCCGGGACAGGGGGGGGCCAGCAGTACTTC. Translating it yields CASSPPGTGGGQQYF.